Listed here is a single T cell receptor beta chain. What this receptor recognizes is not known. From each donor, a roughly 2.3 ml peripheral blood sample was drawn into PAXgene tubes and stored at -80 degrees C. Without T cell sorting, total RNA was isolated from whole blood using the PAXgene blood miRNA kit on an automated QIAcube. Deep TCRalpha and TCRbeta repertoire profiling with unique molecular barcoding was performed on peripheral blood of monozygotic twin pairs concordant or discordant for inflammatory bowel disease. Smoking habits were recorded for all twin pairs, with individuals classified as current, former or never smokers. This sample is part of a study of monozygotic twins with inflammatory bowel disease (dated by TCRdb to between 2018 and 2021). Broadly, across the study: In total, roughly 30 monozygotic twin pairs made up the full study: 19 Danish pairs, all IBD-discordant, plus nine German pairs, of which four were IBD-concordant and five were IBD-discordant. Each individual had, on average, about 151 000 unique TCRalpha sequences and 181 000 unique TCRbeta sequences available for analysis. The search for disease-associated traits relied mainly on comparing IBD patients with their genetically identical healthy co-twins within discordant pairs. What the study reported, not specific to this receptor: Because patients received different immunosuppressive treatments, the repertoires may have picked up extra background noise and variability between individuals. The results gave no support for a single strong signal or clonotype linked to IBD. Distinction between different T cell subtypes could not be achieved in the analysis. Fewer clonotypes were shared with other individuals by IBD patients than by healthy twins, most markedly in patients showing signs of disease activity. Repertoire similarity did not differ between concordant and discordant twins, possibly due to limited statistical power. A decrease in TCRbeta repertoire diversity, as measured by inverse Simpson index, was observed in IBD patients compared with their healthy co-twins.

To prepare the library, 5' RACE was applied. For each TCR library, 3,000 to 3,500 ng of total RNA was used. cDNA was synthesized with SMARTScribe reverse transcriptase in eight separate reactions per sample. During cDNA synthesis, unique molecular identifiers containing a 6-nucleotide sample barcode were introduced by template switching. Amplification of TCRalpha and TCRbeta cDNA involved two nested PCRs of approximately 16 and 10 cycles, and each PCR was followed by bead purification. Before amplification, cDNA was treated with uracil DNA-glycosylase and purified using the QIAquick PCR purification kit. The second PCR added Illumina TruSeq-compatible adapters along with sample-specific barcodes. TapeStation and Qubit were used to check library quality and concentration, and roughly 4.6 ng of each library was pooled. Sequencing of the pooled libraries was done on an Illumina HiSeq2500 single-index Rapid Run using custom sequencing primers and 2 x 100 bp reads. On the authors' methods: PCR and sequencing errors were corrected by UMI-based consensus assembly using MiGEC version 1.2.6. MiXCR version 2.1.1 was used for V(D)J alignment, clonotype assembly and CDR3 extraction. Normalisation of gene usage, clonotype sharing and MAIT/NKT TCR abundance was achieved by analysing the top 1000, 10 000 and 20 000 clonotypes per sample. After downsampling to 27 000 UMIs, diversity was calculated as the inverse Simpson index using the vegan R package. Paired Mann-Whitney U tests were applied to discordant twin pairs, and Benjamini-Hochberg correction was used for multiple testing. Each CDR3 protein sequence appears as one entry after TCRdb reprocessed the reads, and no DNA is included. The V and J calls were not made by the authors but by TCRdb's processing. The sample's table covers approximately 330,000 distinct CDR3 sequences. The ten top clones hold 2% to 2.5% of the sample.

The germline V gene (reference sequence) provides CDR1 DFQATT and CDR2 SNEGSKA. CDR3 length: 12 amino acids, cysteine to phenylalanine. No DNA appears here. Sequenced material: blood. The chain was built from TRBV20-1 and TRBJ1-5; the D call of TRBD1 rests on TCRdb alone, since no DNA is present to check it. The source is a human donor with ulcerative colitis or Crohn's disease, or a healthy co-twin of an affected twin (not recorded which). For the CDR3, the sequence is CSAQPGGEPQHF.